The entry below gives a single TCR beta chain sequence along with its context. Antigen unknown. Trimming stripped 4 bases from V and 2 bases from J, with 14 bases between. The V gene's germline CDR1 is ENHRY and CDR2 SYGVKD. The CDR3 sequence is 15 residues long. The study made its TCR cDNA through 5'RACE template switching. That step introduced a universal primer site along with UMIs. TCRdb fed the 5' RACE reads into MiXCR, producing one record per CDR3 protein. The sample carries some 200,000 distinct CDR3 sequences, approximately 10% recorded once. The data originate from a study of T cells after yellow fever vaccination. For the study at large: The authors prepared low-cell-number fractions using SMART-Seq v4 Ultra Low Input.

Study outcomes and limitations: Most primary-vaccination clones reappeared after the booster (about 95% CD4, about 90% CD8). Though weaker, the secondary response peaked faster, on day 5 versus 15.

Source: CD8+ T cells sorted from PBMCs, taken 15 days after the yellow fever booster vaccination. The chain is built from TRBV10-3 and TRBJ2-5, with D possibly TRBD2 on 6 matching bases. The receptor comes from a man aged 18 to 35 who received the YFV17D yellow fever vaccine. The CDR3 DNA sequence: TGTGCCATCAGTGGGGCTAGCGCCGAGCAAGAGACCCAGTACTTC. Its translation is CAISGASAEQETQYF.